This TCR beta chain was documented in a study of T cells in Graves' hyperthyroidism and ophthalmopathy. What was amplified from RNA transcripts were TCR beta CDR3 regions. First-round RT-PCR with HTBI primers amplified the TCR CDR3 region. TCRdb used MiXCR to reprocess the multiplex PCR reads, holding one entry per CDR3 protein. Here the sample spans approximately 570,000 distinct CDR3 sequences, about 20% being singletons. In the ophthalmopathy cohort, Clinical Activity Score was at least 3, NOSPECS grade at least 4, and duration under 3 months. Trimming took 4 bases from V and 4 from J; bases not matched to a gene: 10. Germline CDR1 is SGHRS and CDR2 is YFSETQ. The CDR3 runs to 15 residues.

This TCR came from a middle-aged man with Graves' ophthalmopathy. The sequencing sample was made of blood. The V call is TRBV5-1, the J call TRBJ2-5; the match to TRBD2 covers 7 bases. In DNA, the CDR3 is TGCGCCAGCAGCCCCCGGACTGGGGGGGTAGAGACCCAGTACTTC. This gives the protein CASSPRTGGVETQYF.